Listed below are T cell receptor beta chains from one sample, sequenced in a study of cytomegalovirus exposure and HLA in healthy donors. Profiled with immunoSEQ multiplex PCR; TCRdb holds only in-frame clones, not every one. The table shows some 110,000 clones, with around 82% occurring only once. Sequencing was done on a sample of PBMCs. All receptors derive from a man between 35 and 55 years old in good health and CMV-seronegative. The CDR3 runs from the conserved cysteine through the conserved F or W.

v_call cdr3_aa
TRBV10-3 CAISDFVGGKYEQYF
TRBV5-1 CASSEGQGTGELFF
TRBV19 CASKDGGQGNTEAFF
TRBV28 CASNGGSGSRYTF
TRBV7-9 CASSPEQGTYGYTF
TRBV7-6 CASSLGGSEFYEKLFF
TRBV7-6 CASRQGSVETQYF
TRBV30 CAWSIAGTGDSPLHF
TRBV7-3 CASSLAGVGNTEAFF
TRBV5-5 CASSKSGTGWYNEQFF
TRBV7-2 CASSLRVAYTQYF
TRBV21-1 CASSPSDSRLYLHLHF
TRBV2 CASNLGSTEAFF
TRBV4-3 CASSPTGLAGAIGEQYF
TRBV6-5 CASSSSGRGNSPLHF
TRBV4-3 CASSLIRLAMYEQYF
TRBV11-2 CASLGLALNEQFF
TRBV6-5 CASSIGVEKNEQYF
TRBV7-7 CASSFRGGSETQYF
TRBV27 CASSPQGGGPQHF
TRBV28 CASRYKGDTEAFF
TRBV9 CASSVVTGGVTGELFF
TRBV7-2 CASSLGTAYEQYF
TRBV28 CASTQVTGSYEQYF
TRBV2 CATRVAYGYTF
TRBV7-9 CASSLVQPSAEAFF
TRBV5-1 CASRPGTGGEAQYF
TRBV7-2 CASRTGGLIGELFF
TRBV7-9 CASSLAASGGYEQYF